This T cell receptor (beta chain) derives from a study of identical twins. Overall study findings and caveats: Abundant beta clonotypes from cord blood had fewer insertions, unlike memory repertoires, which showed none.

TCRdb used MiXCR to reprocess the 5' RACE reads, holding one entry per CDR3 protein. The profile shows 690,000 or so distinct CDR3 sequences, more than 6.5% of them singletons. Note on this clonotype: What it binds is unknown.

The CDR3 length is 15 residues. Trimming removed 6 bases from V and 3 bases from J; junction bases left unmatched: 7. CDR1 and CDR2 (germline): MDHEN, SYDVKM. These records were also assigned to another study, of yellow fever vaccine responses in identical twins.

The specimen was PBMCs. The chain is built from TRBV28 and TRBJ2-1; 8 bases are shared with TRBD2. The receptor comes from a woman in her late teens or twenties in good health. The CDR3 is CASSRAGTSYNEQFF. CDR3 nucleotides: TGTGCCAGCAGCCGCGCCGGGACTAGCTACAATGAGCAGTTCTTC.